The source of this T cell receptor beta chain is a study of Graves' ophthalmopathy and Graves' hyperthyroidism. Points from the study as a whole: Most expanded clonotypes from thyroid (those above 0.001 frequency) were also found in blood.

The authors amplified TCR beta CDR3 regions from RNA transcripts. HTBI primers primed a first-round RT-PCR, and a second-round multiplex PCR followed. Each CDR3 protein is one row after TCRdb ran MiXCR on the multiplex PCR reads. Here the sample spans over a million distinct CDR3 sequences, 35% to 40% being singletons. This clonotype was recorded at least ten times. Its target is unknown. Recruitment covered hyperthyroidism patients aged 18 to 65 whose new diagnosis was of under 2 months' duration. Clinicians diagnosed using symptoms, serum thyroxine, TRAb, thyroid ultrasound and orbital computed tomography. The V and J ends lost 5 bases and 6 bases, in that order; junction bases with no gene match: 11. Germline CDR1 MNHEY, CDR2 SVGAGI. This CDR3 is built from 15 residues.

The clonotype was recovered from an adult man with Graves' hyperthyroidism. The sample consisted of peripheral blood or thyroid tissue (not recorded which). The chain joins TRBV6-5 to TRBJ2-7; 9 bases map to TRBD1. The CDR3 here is CASSRGDRAVTEQYF. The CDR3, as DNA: TGTGCCAGCAGTCGAGGGGACAGGGCCGTTACCGAGCAGTACTTC.